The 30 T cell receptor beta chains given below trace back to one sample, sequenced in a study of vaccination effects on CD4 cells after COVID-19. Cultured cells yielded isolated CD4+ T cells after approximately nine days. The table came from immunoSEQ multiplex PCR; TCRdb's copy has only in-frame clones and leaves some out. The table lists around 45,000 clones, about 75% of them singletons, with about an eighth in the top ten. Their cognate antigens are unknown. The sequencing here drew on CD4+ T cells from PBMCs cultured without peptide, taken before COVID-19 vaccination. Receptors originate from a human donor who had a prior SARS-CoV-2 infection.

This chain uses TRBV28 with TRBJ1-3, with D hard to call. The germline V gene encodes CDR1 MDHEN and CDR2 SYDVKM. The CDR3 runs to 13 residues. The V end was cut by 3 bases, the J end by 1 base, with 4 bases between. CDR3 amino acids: CASSFFSGNTIYF. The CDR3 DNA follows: TGTGCCAGCAGTTTCTTTTCTGGAAACACCATATATTTT.

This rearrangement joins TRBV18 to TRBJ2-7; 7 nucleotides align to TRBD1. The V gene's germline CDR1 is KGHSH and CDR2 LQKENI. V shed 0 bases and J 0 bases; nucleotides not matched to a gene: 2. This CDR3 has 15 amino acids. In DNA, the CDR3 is TGTGCCAGCTCACCACCGGGGACAGTCTCCTACGAGCAGTACTTC. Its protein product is CASSPPGTVSYEQYF.

This CDR3 reads CASSQDLFVQFF. The CDR3 DNA follows: TGTGCCAGCAGCCAAGATCTCTTTGTGCAGTTCTTC. The chain couples TRBV3-1 (or the pseudogene TRBV3-2) to TRBJ2-1; D ambiguous. This CDR3 has 12 residues. V shed 0 bases and J shed 12 bases, with 9 bases lying between them. Germline CDR1 LGHDT, CDR2 YNNKEL (reference sequence).

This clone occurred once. The CDR3 reads CASSFRGTGVRNEQFF. CDR3 bases: TGTGCCAGCAGCTTCCGAGGGACAGGGGTCCGCAATGAGCAGTTCTTC. The rearrangement links TRBV5-8 to TRBJ2-1; 10 bases map to TRBD1. CDR3 length: 16 residues. Trimming took 2 bases from V and 6 from J; bases not matched to a gene: 8. CDR1 and CDR2 (germline): SGHTS, YDEGEE.

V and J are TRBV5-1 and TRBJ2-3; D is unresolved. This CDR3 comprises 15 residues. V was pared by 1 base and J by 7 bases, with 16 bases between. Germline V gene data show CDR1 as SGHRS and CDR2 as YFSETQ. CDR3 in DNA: TGCGCCAGCAGCTTGCGCCTATCGGCCGGGTATACGCAGTATTTT. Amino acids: CASSLRLSAGYTQYF.

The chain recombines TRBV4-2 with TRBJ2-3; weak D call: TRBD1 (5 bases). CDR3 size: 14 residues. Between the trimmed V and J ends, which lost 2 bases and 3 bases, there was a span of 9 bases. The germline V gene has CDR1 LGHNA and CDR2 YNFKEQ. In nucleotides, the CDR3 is TGTGCCAGCAGCCAATTACAGGCGACAGATACGCAGTATTTT. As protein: CASSQLQATDTQYF.

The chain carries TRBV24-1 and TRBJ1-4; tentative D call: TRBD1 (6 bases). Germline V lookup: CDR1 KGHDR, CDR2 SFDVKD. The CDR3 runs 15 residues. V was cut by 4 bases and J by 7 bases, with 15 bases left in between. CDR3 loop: CATSEPQGTGEKLFF. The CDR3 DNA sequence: TGTGCCACCAGTGAACCGCAGGGGACGGGTGAAAAACTGTTTTTT.

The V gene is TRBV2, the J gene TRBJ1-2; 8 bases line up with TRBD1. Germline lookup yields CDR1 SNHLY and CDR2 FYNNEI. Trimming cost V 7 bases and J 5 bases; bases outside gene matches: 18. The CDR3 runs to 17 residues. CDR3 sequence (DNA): TGTGCCAGCACGTTGGTCCGACCGGGACAGGAAACTTATGGCTACACCTTC. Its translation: CASTLVRPGQETYGYTF.

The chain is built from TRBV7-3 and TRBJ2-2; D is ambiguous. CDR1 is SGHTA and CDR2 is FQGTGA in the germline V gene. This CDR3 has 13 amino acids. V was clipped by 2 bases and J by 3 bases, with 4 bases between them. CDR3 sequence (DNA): TGTGCCAGCAGCTTACAAGACACCGGGGAGCTGTTTTTT. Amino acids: CASSLQDTGELFF. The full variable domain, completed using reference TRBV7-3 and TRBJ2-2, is GAGVSQTPSNKVTEKGKYVELRCDPISGHTALYWYRQSLGQGPEFLIYFQGTGAADDSGLPNDRFFAVRPEGSVSTLKIQRTERGDSAVYLCASSLQDTGELFFGEGSRLTVL.

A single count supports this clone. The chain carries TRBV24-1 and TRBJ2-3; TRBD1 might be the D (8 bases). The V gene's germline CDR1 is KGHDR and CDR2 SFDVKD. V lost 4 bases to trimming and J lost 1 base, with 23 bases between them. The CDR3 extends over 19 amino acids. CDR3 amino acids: CATSDPTPDREGGTDTQYF. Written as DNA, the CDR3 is TGTGCCACCAGTGACCCTACCCCGGACAGGGAGGGGGGCACAGATACGCAGTATTTT.

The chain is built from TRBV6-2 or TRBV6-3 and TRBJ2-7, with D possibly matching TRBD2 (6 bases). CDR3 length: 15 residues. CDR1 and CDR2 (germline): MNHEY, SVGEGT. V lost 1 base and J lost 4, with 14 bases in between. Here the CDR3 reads CASSYFGTGAYEQYF. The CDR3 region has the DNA TGTGCCAGCAGTTACTTTGGGACGGGAGCATACGAGCAGTACTTC.

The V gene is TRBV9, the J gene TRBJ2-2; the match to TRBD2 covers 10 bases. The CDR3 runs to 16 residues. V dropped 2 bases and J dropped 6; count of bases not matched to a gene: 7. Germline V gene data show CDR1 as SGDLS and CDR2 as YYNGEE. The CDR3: CASSVIAGGRAGELFF. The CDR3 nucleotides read TGTGCCAGCAGCGTTATAGCGGGAGGCCGGGCCGGGGAGCTGTTTTTT.

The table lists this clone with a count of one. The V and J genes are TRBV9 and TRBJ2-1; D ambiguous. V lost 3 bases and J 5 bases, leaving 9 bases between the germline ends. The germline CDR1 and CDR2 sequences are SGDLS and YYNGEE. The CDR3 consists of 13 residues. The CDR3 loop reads CASSARLDNEQFF. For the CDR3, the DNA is TGTGCCAGCAGCGCTAGACTTGACAATGAGCAGTTCTTC.

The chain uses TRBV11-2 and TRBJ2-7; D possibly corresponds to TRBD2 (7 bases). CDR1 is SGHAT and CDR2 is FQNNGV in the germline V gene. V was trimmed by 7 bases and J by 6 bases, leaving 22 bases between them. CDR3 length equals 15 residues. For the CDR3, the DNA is TGTGCCAGCACCTGGGGGGGGGCCTTTACCCTCGAGCAGTACTTC. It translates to CASTWGGAFTLEQYF.

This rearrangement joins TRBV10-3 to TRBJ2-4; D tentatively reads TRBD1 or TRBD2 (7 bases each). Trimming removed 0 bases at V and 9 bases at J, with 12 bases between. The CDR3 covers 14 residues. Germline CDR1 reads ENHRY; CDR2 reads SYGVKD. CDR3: CAISESGGGVIQYF. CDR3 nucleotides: TGTGCCATCAGTGAGTCGGGAGGGGGCGTCATTCAGTACTTC.

This CDR3 is CATSDPGTGDEKLFF. The CDR3 DNA reads as TGTGCCACCAGTGACCCGGGGACAGGGGATGAAAAACTGTTTTTT. The chain has TRBV24-1 and TRBJ1-4; 10 bases line up with TRBD1. The CDR3 is made up of 15 amino acids. Germline values: CDR1 KGHDR, CDR2 SFDVKD. V dropped 4 bases and J dropped 6; count of bases not matched to a gene: 4.

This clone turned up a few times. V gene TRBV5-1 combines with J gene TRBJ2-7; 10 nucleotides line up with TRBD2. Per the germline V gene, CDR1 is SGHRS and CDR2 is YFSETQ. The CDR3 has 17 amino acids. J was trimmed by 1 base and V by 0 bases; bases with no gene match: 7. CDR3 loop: CASSLAASGGLSYEQYF. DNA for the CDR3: TGCGCCAGCAGCTTGGCCGCTAGCGGGGGCCTTTCCTACGAGCAGTACTTC.

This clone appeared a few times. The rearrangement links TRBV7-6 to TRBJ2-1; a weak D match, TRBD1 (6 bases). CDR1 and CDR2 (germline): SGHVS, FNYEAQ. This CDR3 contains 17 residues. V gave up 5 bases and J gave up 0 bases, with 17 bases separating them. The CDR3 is CASSTGSGTSSYNEQFF. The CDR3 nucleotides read TGTGCCAGCAGCACCGGGTCCGGGACAAGCTCCTACAATGAGCAGTTCTTC.

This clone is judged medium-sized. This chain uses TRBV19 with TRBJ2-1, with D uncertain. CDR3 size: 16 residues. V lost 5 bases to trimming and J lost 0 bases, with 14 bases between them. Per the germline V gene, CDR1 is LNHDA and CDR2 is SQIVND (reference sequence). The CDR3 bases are TGTGCCAGTAGTCCGACCCAGACCAACTCCTACAATGAGCAGTTCTTC. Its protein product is CASSPTQTNSYNEQFF.

For the CDR3, the DNA is TGTGCCAGCAGTTTTGTTGGGGATTGGGGGGTCACCGGGGAGCTGTTTTTT. This translates into CASSFVGDWGVTGELFF. The J gene is TRBJ2-2, the V gene TRBV27; D is perhaps TRBD2 (6 bases). Germline V gene lookup returns CDR1 MNHEY and CDR2 SMNVEV (reference sequence). Trimming removed 3 bases at V and 4 bases at J, with 18 bases between. This CDR3 is built from 17 residues.

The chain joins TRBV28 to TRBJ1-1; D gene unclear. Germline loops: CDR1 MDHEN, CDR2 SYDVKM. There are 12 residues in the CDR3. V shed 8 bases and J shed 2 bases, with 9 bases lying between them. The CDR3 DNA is TGTGCCAGCGGGGTGACTAACACTGAAGCTTTCTTT. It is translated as CASGVTNTEAFF. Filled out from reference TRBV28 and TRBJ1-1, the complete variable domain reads DVKVTQSSRYLVKRTGEKVFLECVQDMDHENMFWYRQDPGLGLRLIYFSYDVKMKEKGDIPEGYSVSREKKERFSLILESASTNQTSMYLCASGVTNTEAFFGQGTRLTVV.

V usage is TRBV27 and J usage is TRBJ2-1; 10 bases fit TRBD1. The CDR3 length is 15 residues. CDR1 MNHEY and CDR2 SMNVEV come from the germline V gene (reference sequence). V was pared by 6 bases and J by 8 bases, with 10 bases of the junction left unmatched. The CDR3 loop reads CASRRQGAAGHEQFF. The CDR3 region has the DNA TGTGCCAGCAGGAGACAGGGGGCGGCAGGTCATGAGCAGTTCTTC.

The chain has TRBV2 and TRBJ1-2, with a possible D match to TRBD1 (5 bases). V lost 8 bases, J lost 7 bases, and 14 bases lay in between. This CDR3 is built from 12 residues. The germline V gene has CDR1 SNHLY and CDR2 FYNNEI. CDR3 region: CASSGTLFGYTF. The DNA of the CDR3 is TGTGCCAGCTCGGGGACGCTATTTGGCTACACCTTC.

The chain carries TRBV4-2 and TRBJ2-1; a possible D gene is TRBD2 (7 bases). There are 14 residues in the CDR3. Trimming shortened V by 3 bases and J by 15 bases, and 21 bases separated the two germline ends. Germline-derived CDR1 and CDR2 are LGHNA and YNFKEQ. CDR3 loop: CASSHDWRGGWAFF. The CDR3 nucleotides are TGTGCCAGCAGCCATGATTGGAGGGGGGGATGGGCGTTCTTC.

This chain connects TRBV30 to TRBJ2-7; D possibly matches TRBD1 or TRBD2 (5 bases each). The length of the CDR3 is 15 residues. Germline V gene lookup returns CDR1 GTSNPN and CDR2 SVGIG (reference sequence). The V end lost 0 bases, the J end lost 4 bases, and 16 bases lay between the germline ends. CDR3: CAWSVSVRAGYEQYF. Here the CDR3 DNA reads TGTGCCTGGAGTGTGTCCGTCAGGGCGGGTTACGAGCAGTACTTC.

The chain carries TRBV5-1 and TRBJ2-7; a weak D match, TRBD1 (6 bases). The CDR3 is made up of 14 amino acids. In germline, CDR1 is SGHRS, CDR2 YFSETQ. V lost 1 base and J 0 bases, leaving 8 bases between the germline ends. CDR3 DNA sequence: TGCGCCAGCAGCTTGCAGACAGGCTCCTACGAGCAGTACTTC. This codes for CASSLQTGSYEQYF.

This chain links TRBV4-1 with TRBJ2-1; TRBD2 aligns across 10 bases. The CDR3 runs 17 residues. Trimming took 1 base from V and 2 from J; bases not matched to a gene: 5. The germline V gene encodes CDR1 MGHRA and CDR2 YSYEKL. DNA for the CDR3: TGCGCCAGCAGCCAAGTCGGCCTAGCGGGGGCCTACAATGAGCAGTTCTTC. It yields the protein CASSQVGLAGAYNEQFF.

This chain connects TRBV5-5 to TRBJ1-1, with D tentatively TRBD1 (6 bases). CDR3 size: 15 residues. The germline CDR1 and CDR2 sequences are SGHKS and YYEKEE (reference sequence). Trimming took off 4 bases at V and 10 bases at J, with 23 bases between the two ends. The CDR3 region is CASSPTAGDGRGAFF. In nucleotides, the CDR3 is TGTGCCAGCAGCCCGACCGCAGGGGATGGGAGGGGAGCTTTCTTT.

The CDR3 bases are TGCGCCAGCAGACTTGTGACAGGGTTAGACTATGGCTACACCTTC. Translation: CASRLVTGLDYGYTF. This chain connects TRBV5-1 to TRBJ1-2; 7 bases match TRBD1. CDR3 size: 15 residues. Germline assignment: CDR1 SGHRS and CDR2 YFSETQ. V was clipped by 5 bases and J by 3 bases; unmatched bases: 10.

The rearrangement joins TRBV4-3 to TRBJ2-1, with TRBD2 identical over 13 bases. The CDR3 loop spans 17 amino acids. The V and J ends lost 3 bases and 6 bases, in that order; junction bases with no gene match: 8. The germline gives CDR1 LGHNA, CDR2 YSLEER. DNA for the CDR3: TGCGCCAGCAGCCAGAGGCCGGGGACTAGCGGGATCAATGAGCAGTTCTTC. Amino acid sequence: CASSQRPGTSGINEQFF.